This T cell receptor (beta chain) was profiled in a study of blood T cells in healthy people across ages. The trim removed 3 bases at V and 0 bases at J, leaving 2 bases unmatched. The length of the CDR3 is 14 residues. In germline, CDR1 is DFQATT, CDR2 SNEGSKA (reference sequence). Together with a sample-barcoded 5' primer, a J-beta primer mix was included in a second PCR lasting about 7 to 11 cycles. TCRdb redid the calling of the 5' RACE reads with MiXCR, one entry per CDR3 protein. Of 1.5 million or so distinct CDR3 sequences listed, approximately 40% are singletons. The source material was blood. The J gene is TRBJ1-1, the V gene TRBV20-1; 9 nucleotides match TRBD1. The receptor was isolated from a woman aged 18 to 35 in good health. Here the CDR3 DNA reads TGCAGTGCTAGGGGGACAGGGTTGAACACTGAAGCTTTCTTT. This codes for CSARGTGLNTEAFF.